Given below is one TCR beta chain in context. Trimming left V 7 bases short and J 7 bases short, with 10 bases between. The CDR3 consists of 11 residues. The germline V gene has CDR1 MNHEY and CDR2 SVGAGI. Some clones are missing from TCRdb's copy, which holds only in-frame ones; the method was immunoSEQ multiplex PCR. In the table there are tens of thousands of clones, 85% to 90% of which are singletons. The data originate from a study of blood T cell repertoires in COVID-19. Study at large: The study drew acute and convalescent COVID-19 samples from the United States, Italy and Spain. T cells, B-cell-depleted T cells, or PBMCs provided the cDNA or gDNA that served as material.

Sequencing used peripheral blood. This chain uses TRBV6-5 with TRBJ1-1, with unresolved D. This receptor was identified in a man in his 70s with acute or convalescent COVID-19. The CDR3 here is CASTDYSEAFF. DNA for the CDR3: TGTGCCAGCACCGACTACAGTGAAGCTTTCTTT.